This T cell receptor (beta chain) was identified in a study of blood T cell repertoires in COVID-19. The overall study: Material from acute and convalescent COVID-19 was sourced from the United States, Italy and Spain. T cells, B-cell-depleted T cells, or PBMCs provided the cDNA or gDNA that served as material.

Trimming removed 0 bases from V and 4 bases from J, with 12 bases in between. Germline loops: CDR1 MRHNA, CDR2 SNTAGT. CDR3 length: 15 residues. As handled by the study authors: By means of reference gene primer amplification, nucleated cell counts were estimated. The protocol was immunoSEQ multiplex PCR, while the TCRdb copy is restricted to in-frame clones and leaves out a portion. Clone size and V and J calls were adopted from that table, with D and trimming inferred from the DNA. Counted here are about 200,000 clones, around 91% occurring once; the ten biggest clones make up 4% to 5.5%. The chain couples TRBV6-4 to TRBJ1-2; D not certain. What was sequenced was peripheral blood. The clonotype originates from a woman between 40 and 50 years old with acute or convalescent COVID-19. The CDR3 here is CASSDSPAAAYGYTF. The CDR3, as DNA: TGTGCCAGCAGTGACTCACCGGCAGCGGCCTATGGCTACACCTTC.